This is a list of T cell receptor beta chains from one sample in a study of shared clonotypes between healthy human individuals. Measured with immunoSEQ multiplex PCR; TCRdb has only the in-frame clones, and not every one. The sample lists 550,000 to 750,000 clones; roughly nine tenths were seen once. Sequenced sample: naive CD8+ T cells sorted from blood. Every receptor here comes from a man aged 25-45 years in good health. The CDR3 runs from the conserved cysteine through the conserved F or W. The D gene is left open where the match is weak. Size values are once, few and many counts, or a class for expanded clones, and some rows have none.

d_call,clone_size,j_call,v_call,cdr3_aa,cdr3_nt
-,-,TRBJ2-5,TRBV7-9,CASSSDGKGQETQYF,TGTGCCAGCAGCTCTGACGGGAAGGGCCAAGAGACCCAGTACTTC
-,-,TRBJ1-5,TRBV9,CASSVGTNSNQPQHF,TGTGCCAGCAGCGTGGGGACAAATAGCAATCAGCCCCAGCATTTT
-,once,TRBJ1-4,TRBV4-1,CASKDGINEKLFF,TGCGCCAGTAAGGACGGCATTAATGAAAAACTGTTTTTT
TRBD2,-,TRBJ2-1,TRBV7-3,CASSLDLRGSGRYNEQFF,TGTGCCAGCAGCTTAGACCTTCGTGGCAGCGGGAGGTACAATGAGCAGTTCTTC
-,-,TRBJ2-3,TRBV11-2,CASSRDWVPRDVTDTQYF,TGTGCCAGCAGCCGAGATTGGGTACCCCGGGACGTCACAGATACGCAGTATTTT
-,few,TRBJ1-2,TRBV29-1,CSVKGSSLYGYTF,TGCAGCGTCAAGGGAAGTTCACTCTATGGCTACACCTTC
-,-,TRBJ2-1,TRBV19,CASSIRRELYNEQFF,TGTGCCAGTAGTATACGCAGGGAGCTATACAATGAGCAGTTCTTC
TRBD2,-,TRBJ2-1,TRBV2,CASRGGREEQFF,TGTGCCAGCCGCGGCGGGAGGGAGGAGCAGTTCTTC
-,-,TRBJ2-1,TRBV29-1,CSVEEGAVAYNEQFF,TGCAGCGTTGAAGAAGGGGCCGTAGCCTACAATGAGCAGTTCTTC
-,-,TRBJ2-3,TRBV6-6,CASTGGDTQYF,TGTGCCAGCACCGGAGGAGATACGCAGTATTTT
-,-,TRBJ2-1,TRBV21-1,CASSKIGQTYNEQFF,TGTGCCAGCAGCAAGATTGGCCAGACTTACAATGAGCAGTTCTTC
-,-,TRBJ1-1,TRBV6-5,CASSYGWNTEAFF,TGTGCCAGCAGTTACGGGTGGAACACTGAAGCTTTCTTT
-,-,TRBJ1-2,TRBV7-2,CASSLGTTGNYELTGYTF,TGTGCCAGCAGCTTAGGGACCACAGGGAACTATGAGCTAACAGGCTACACCTTC
TRBD2,-,TRBJ2-1,TRBV9,CASSLSTSGQYNEQFF,TGTGCCAGCAGCTTATCGACTAGCGGCCAATACAATGAGCAGTTCTTC
TRBD1,-,TRBJ2-7,TRBV2,CAIRDRAYEQYF,TGTGCCATACGGGACAGGGCCTACGAGCAGTACTTC
TRBD2,-,TRBJ2-2,TRBV15,CATSRDTLAGGLNTGELFF,TGTGCCACCAGCAGAGATACCCTAGCGGGAGGGCTAAACACCGGGGAGCTGTTTTTT
-,-,TRBJ2-7,TRBV2,CASSEGDGPYEQYF,TGTGCCAGCAGTGAAGGGGACGGGCCCTACGAGCAGTACTTC
TRBD2,-,TRBJ2-7,TRBV5-6,CASSFGTTYEQYF,TGTGCCAGCAGCTTTGGGACTACCTACGAGCAGTACTTC
-,-,TRBJ2-1,TRBV19,CASSRDGGSSYNEQFF,TGTGCCAGTAGTCGGGATGGAGGGAGCTCCTACAATGAGCAGTTCTTC
-,-,TRBJ2-7,TRBV11-1,CASSPNRDNAYEQYF,TGTGCCAGCAGCCCTAACCGGGACAACGCCTACGAGCAGTACTTC